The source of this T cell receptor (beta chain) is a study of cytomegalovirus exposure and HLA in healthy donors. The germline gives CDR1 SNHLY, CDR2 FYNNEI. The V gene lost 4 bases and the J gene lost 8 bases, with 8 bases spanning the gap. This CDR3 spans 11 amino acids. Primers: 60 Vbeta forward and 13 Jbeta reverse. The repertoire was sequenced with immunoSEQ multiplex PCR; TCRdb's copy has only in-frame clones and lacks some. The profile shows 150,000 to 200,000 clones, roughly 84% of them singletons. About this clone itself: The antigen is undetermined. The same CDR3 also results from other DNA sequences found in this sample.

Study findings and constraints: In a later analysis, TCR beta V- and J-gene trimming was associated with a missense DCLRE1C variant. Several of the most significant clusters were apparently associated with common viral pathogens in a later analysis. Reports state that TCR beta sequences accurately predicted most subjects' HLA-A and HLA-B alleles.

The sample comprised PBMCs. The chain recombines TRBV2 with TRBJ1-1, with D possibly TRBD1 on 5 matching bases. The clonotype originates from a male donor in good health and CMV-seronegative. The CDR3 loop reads CASSGQTEAFF. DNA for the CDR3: TGTGCCAGCAGTGGACAGACCGAAGCTTTCTTT.